A single sample is the source of the 17 T cell receptor beta chains below, sequenced in a study of blood T cell repertoires in COVID-19. Sequencing used immunoSEQ multiplex PCR; TCRdb keeps in-frame clones, though not all of them. Of 140,000 to 150,000 clones in the sample, 80% to 90% are singletons; the top ten hold approximately 8.4%. The sequenced sample consisted of peripheral blood. Receptors originate from a human donor with acute or convalescent COVID-19. The donor label of this sample is uncertain.

The rearrangement joins TRBV27 to TRBJ1-6; D possibly corresponds to TRBD1 (5 bases). The CDR3 spans 17 residues. Germline lookup yields CDR1 MNHEY and CDR2 SMNVEV (reference sequence). Between the trimmed V and J ends, which lost 5 bases and 7 bases, there was a span of 21 bases. In nucleotides, the CDR3 is TGTGCCAGCAGTCTCCTACCGGGGCCAGCGGGGAATTCACCCCTCCACTTT. Encoded protein: CASSLLPGPAGNSPLHF.

This clone was counted at least ten times. V usage is TRBV5-4 and J usage is TRBJ1-2; D may be TRBD1 (6 bases). The CDR3 has 13 amino acids. With 10 bases removed from V and 5 bases from J, the gap between germline ends came to 18 bases. Per germline, CDR1 SGHNT and CDR2 YYREEE (reference sequence). Written as DNA, the CDR3 is TGTGCCTCGCGAGAACAGGGCAGATATGGCTACACCTTC. It is translated as CASREQGRYGYTF.

The chain combines TRBV24-1 with TRBJ1-5; 11 bases are shared with TRBD1. The CDR3 has 17 residues. Germline lookup yields CDR1 KGHDR and CDR2 SFDVKD. V gave up 4 bases and J gave up 6 bases; unmatched junction bases: 10. CDR3 DNA: TGTGCCACCAGTGACTCGGGACAGGGGGTAGCGGGTCAGCCCCAGCATTTT. This sequence encodes CATSDSGQGVAGQPQHF.

This clone was counted only a few times. The chain is built from TRBV5-6 and TRBJ1-1; 8 bases align to TRBD1. V was pared by 0 bases and J by 3 bases, with 10 bases of the junction left unmatched. CDR1 and CDR2 from the germline V gene are SGHDT and YYEEEE. The CDR3 is made up of 17 amino acids. CDR3: CASSLAGQGVGDTEAFF. The CDR3 DNA is TGTGCCAGCAGCTTGGCCGGACAGGGAGTTGGGGACACTGAAGCTTTCTTT.

The chain employs TRBV3-1 (or the pseudogene TRBV3-2) and TRBJ1-2; D is ambiguous. Trimming shortened V by 4 bases and J by 5 bases, and 17 bases separated the two germline ends. The CDR3 is 15 residues long. Germline V CDR1 and CDR2: LGHDT, YNNKEL (reference sequence). This chain's CDR3 is CASSPTNKIDYGYTF. CDR3 DNA: TGTGCCAGCAGCCCAACTAACAAGATAGATTATGGCTACACCTTC.

The chain combines TRBV11-1 with TRBJ2-6; D is uncertain. This CDR3 has 14 amino acids. With 7 bases removed from V and 1 base from J, the gap between germline ends came to 8 bases. Per the germline V gene, CDR1 is SGHAT and CDR2 is FQDESV (reference sequence). DNA of the CDR3: TGTGCCAGCAATGGCCCGTCTGGGGCCAACGTCCTGACTTTC. Translation: CASNGPSGANVLTF.

The chain carries TRBV6-6 and TRBJ2-3; 8 nucleotides agree with TRBD1. CDR1 and CDR2 from the germline V gene are MNHNY and SVGAGI (reference sequence). V trimming: 1 base; J trimming: 1 base; junction bases outside the gene matches: 4. The CDR3 length is 16 residues. The CDR3 coding sequence is TGTGCCAGCAGTTACTGGACAGGGAGCCGCACAGATACGCAGTATTTT. Translation: CASSYWTGSRTDTQYF.

The table lists this clone with a count of one. This rearrangement joins TRBV3-1 (or the pseudogene TRBV3-2) to TRBJ1-2, with a tentative D call TRBD1 (5 bases). The V end lost 4 bases, the J end lost 4 bases, and 7 bases lay between the germline ends. Germline CDR1 LGHDT, CDR2 YNNKEL (reference sequence). This CDR3 region has 12 residues. CDR3 protein: CASSLQAYGYTF. DNA for the CDR3: TGTGCCAGCAGCCTACAGGCCTATGGCTACACCTTC.

The chain couples TRBV6-5 to TRBJ2-7; D gene unclear. Germline-derived CDR1 and CDR2 are MNHEY and SVGAGI. The CDR3 spans 12 residues. V lost 7 bases and J lost 0, with 7 bases in between. CDR3 in DNA: TGTGCCAGCACGCTCGGCTCCTACGAGCAGTACGTC. It translates to CASTLGSYEQYV.

V and J are TRBV7-2 and TRBJ1-1; 8 nucleotides agree with TRBD1. CDR1 and CDR2 from the germline V gene are SGHTA and FQGNSA. J was trimmed by 2 bases and V by 4 bases; bases with no gene match: 12. The CDR3 runs 17 residues. The CDR3 coding sequence is TGTGCCAGCAGCTCGGGACCGGACAGGGTCGCTAACACTGAAGCTTTCTTT. Residues: CASSSGPDRVANTEAFF.

This chain connects TRBV15 to TRBJ2-7, with TRBD2 identical over 8 bases. CDR1 and CDR2 from the germline V gene are LNHNV and YYDKDF (reference sequence). J lost 3 bases, V lost 1 base, and 11 bases had no gene match. The CDR3 totals 17 residues. CDR3 coding DNA: TGTGCCACCAGCAGAGGAAAATGGCGGGGGGCGGGCTACGAGCAGTACTTC. Translating it yields CATSRGKWRGAGYEQYF.

The V gene is TRBV9, the J gene TRBJ1-3, with TRBD1 matching over 8 bases. This CDR3 spans 15 amino acids. Germline CDR1 SGDLS, CDR2 YYNGEE. V was pared by 5 bases and J by 2 bases, with 6 bases of the junction left unmatched. This chain's CDR3 is CASSPGGFAGNTIYF. For the CDR3, the DNA is TGTGCCAGCAGTCCAGGGGGCTTTGCTGGAAACACCATATATTTT.

In its sample, this clone was seen a few times. This CDR3 is also generated by other DNA sequences in the sample. The CDR3 DNA follows: TGTGCCAGCAGTTACGGAGGGAATAATGAAAAACTGTTTTTT. It is translated as CASSYGGNNEKLFF. The chain recombines TRBV6-6 with TRBJ1-4; D not resolved. The CDR3 totals 14 residues. Germline V gene sequence: CDR1 MNHNY, CDR2 SVGAGI (reference sequence). Trimming removed 2 bases at V and 4 bases at J, with 8 bases between.

The chain recombines TRBV29-1 with TRBJ1-2; possible D gene TRBD1, 6 bases. The germline gives CDR1 SQVTM, CDR2 ANQGSEA. V dropped 1 base and J dropped 7 bases, with 13 bases sitting between them. The CDR3 covers 13 residues. As DNA, the CDR3 is TGCAGCGTTGAAGTTGGGGGGGCGGTTGGCTACACCTTC. Encoded protein: CSVEVGGAVGYTF.

The rearrangement joins TRBV6-1 to TRBJ2-2; 9 bases line up with TRBD1. Germline-derived CDR1 and CDR2 are MNHNS and SASEGT. The ends lost 4 bases at V and 4 bases at J; junction bases unmatched: 10. This CDR3 spans 17 amino acids. This CDR3 is CASSGTPGQGPTGELFF. As DNA, the CDR3 is TGTGCCAGCAGTGGCACTCCGGGACAGGGACCCACCGGGGAGCTGTTTTTT.

The chain links TRBV4-1 to TRBJ1-2; no clear D gene. This CDR3 region has 15 residues. Germline loops: CDR1 MGHRA, CDR2 YSYEKL. V was cut by 1 base and J by 3 bases, with 12 bases left in between. The CDR3 reads CASSQGGTAHYGYTF. The DNA of the CDR3 is TGCGCCAGCAGCCAAGGAGGTACTGCCCACTATGGCTACACCTTC.

This clone was seen only a few times. The chain is built from TRBV6-5 and TRBJ1-5; the match to TRBD1 covers 9 bases. Germline CDR1 MNHEY, CDR2 SVGAGI. CDR3 length: 14 amino acids. The junction had 4 bases not matched to a gene; V was cut back by 6 bases and J by 4 bases. The CDR3, as DNA: TGTGCCAGCAGCGGAGGGACAGGGAATCAGCCCCAGCATTTT. Translated, it gives CASSGGTGNQPQHF.